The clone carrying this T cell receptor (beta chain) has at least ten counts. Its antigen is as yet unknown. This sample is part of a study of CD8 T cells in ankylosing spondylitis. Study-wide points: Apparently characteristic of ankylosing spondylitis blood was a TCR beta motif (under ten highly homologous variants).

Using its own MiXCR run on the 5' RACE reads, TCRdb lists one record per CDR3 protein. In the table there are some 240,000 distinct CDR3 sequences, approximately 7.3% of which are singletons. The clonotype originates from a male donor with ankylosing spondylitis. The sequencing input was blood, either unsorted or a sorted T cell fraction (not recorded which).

The CDR3 bases are TGTGCCAGCAGCGCCCCAGAAGCGGGGGGAGAGACCCAGTACTTC. This gives the protein CASSAPEAGGETQYF. The chain joins TRBV7-9 to TRBJ2-5; 9 positions match TRBD2. Germline V CDR1 and CDR2: SEHNR, FQNEAQ (reference sequence). CDR3 length equals 15 residues. V gave up 5 bases and J gave up 4 bases; unmatched junction bases: 8.